Following are 18 T cell receptor beta chains from one sample sequenced in a study of blood T cell repertoires in COVID-19. Clones were read by immunoSEQ multiplex PCR, and TCRdb kept only the in-frame ones, dropping some. The sample holds approximately 230,000 clones, around nine tenths seen once. Sequences were obtained from peripheral blood. The receptor source for this set is a woman in her forties who had recovered from COVID-19.

This chain joins TRBV3-1 (or the pseudogene TRBV3-2) and TRBJ2-6; TRBD1 agrees at 7 bases. V lost 2 bases and J lost 0; bases outside the gene matches: 7. This CDR3 has 18 residues. The germline CDR1 and CDR2 sequences are LGHDT and YNNKEL (reference sequence). The CDR3 DNA reads as TGTGCCAGCAGCCAACGGGGACAGCACCTCTCTGGGGCCAACGTCCTGACTTTC. Protein sequence: CASSQRGQHLSGANVLTF.

The genes are TRBV5-1 and TRBJ2-1, with D maybe TRBD2 (6 bases). This CDR3 region has 15 residues. The germline V and J ends were trimmed by 2 bases and 5 bases, with 14 bases remaining between them. Per germline, CDR1 SGHRS and CDR2 YFSETQ. The CDR3 region has the DNA TGCGCCAGCAGCTTTACGGGAGCGGTTAACAATGAGCAGTTCTTC. Amino acid sequence: CASSFTGAVNNEQFF. The full variable domain, rest sourced from reference TRBV5-1 and TRBJ2-1, is KAGVTQTPRYLIKTRGQQVTLSCSPISGHRSVSWYQQTPGQGLQFLFEYFSETQRNKGNFPGRFSGRQFSNSRSEMNVSTLELGDSALYLCASSFTGAVNNEQFFGPGTRLTVL.

This chain links TRBV28 with TRBJ1-4, with 7 bases fitting TRBD1. Germline V gene sequence: CDR1 MDHEN, CDR2 SYDVKM. The CDR3 totals 13 residues. Unmatched junction bases numbered 8, after V lost 8 bases and J lost 8 bases. The CDR3 DNA sequence: TGTGCCAGCGAGACAGGGCCGGGGGAAAAACTGTTTTTT. Its protein is CASETGPGEKLFF. The full variable domain, with the rest looked up from reference TRBV28 and TRBJ1-4, is DVKVTQSSRYLVKRTGEKVFLECVQDMDHENMFWYRQDPGLGLRLIYFSYDVKMKEKGDIPEGYSVSREKKERFSLILESASTNQTSMYLCASETGPGEKLFFGSGTQLSVL.

This rearrangement joins TRBV6-1 to TRBJ1-3, with a possible D match to TRBD1 (6 bases). Germline V gene sequence: CDR1 MNHNS, CDR2 SASEGT. V was shortened by 3 bases and J by 3 bases, with 9 bases between the two germline ends. The CDR3 loop spans 14 amino acids. The CDR3 spells CASSESGVGNTIYF. CDR3 coding DNA: TGTGCCAGCAGTGAGTCAGGGGTTGGAAACACCATATATTTT.

CDR3 loop: CASSAQAGLGYGYTF. DNA of the CDR3: TGTGCCAGTAGTGCCCAGGCAGGGTTGGGCTATGGCTACACCTTC. The chain recombines TRBV19 with TRBJ1-2; D might be TRBD1 (5 bases). From germline, CDR1 is LNHDA and CDR2 SQIVND (reference sequence). This CDR3 contains 15 residues. The ends were cut back, 5 bases at V and 4 bases at J, with 17 bases in the middle.

The chain links TRBV28 to TRBJ1-4; 10 bases match TRBD1. Per germline, CDR1 MDHEN and CDR2 SYDVKM. The CDR3 spans 14 residues. The ends lost 5 bases at V and 8 bases at J; junction bases unmatched: 5. DNA for the CDR3: TGTGCCAGCAGTGACAGGGGGCCGTGGGAAAAACTGTTTTTT. Its protein product is CASSDRGPWEKLFF.

The chain links TRBV6-5 to TRBJ1-1; D may be TRBD1 (5 bases). The V gene's germline CDR1 is MNHEY and CDR2 SVGAGI. The CDR3 is 14 amino acids. Trimming stripped 5 bases from V and 1 base from J, with 11 bases between. The CDR3 DNA follows: TGTGCCAGCAGTCGCGACAGAGAGAACACTGAAGCTTTCTTT. Protein product: CASSRDRENTEAFF.

V gene TRBV7-2 combines with J gene TRBJ2-7; tentative D call: TRBD1 (5 bases). This CDR3 comprises 14 residues. Germline CDR1 reads SGHTA; CDR2 reads FQGNSA. V lost 5 bases and J lost 2, with 13 bases in between. The CDR3 nucleotides read TGTGCCAGCAGCCCAAGGGGTGATCCCTACGAGCAGTACTTC. Encoded protein: CASSPRGDPYEQYF.

The rearrangement uses TRBV30 and TRBJ2-2; perhaps TRBD2 as D (6 bases). Germline V CDR1 and CDR2: GTSNPN, SVGIG (reference sequence). The ends were cut back, 2 bases at V and 6 bases at J, with 22 bases in the middle. CDR3 length equals 17 residues. CDR3 nucleotides: TGTGCCTGGAGTCTCCAAGGATTAACGGGAGTCCCCGGGGAGCTGTTTTTT. It yields the protein CAWSLQGLTGVPGELFF.

This chain links TRBV9 with TRBJ2-1; 8 nucleotides align to TRBD1. Germline V lookup: CDR1 SGDLS, CDR2 YYNGEE. Losses at the gene ends were 0 bases for V and 0 bases for J; bases not matched to a gene: 5. The CDR3 consists of 17 residues. CDR3: CASSVAGQGSSYNEQFF. The CDR3 region has the DNA TGTGCCAGCAGCGTAGCCGGACAGGGAAGCTCCTACAATGAGCAGTTCTTC.

The chain combines TRBV4-1 with TRBJ2-1, with TRBD2 matching over 11 bases. The CDR3 has 16 amino acids. The germline gives CDR1 MGHRA, CDR2 YSYEKL. V lost 4 bases to trimming and J lost 3 bases; unmatched junction nucleotides: 5. CDR3 in DNA: TGCGCCAGCAGCCCGGTAGCGGGGGGGCTCTACAATGAGCAGTTCTTC. Its translation is CASSPVAGGLYNEQFF.

The V call is TRBV7-2, the J call TRBJ1-4; the match to TRBD1 covers 7 bases. With V trimmed by 5 bases and J by 7 bases, 7 bases remained unmatched. The length of the CDR3 is 14 residues. Germline CDR1 reads SGHTA; CDR2 reads FQGNSA. The chain's CDR3 is CASSQDRVTEKLFF. In DNA form, the CDR3 reads TGTGCCAGCAGCCAAGACAGGGTCACTGAAAAACTGTTTTTT.

The V gene is TRBV30, the J gene TRBJ2-5, with 7 bases lining up with TRBD1. This CDR3 has 15 amino acids. The J segment lost 1 base and the V segment lost 0 bases, leaving 5 bases of the junction unmatched. Germline CDR1 reads GTSNPN; CDR2 reads SVGIG (reference sequence). The CDR3 nucleotides read TGTGCCTGGAGTGTCAGGGGGATCCTCCAAGAGACCCAGTACTTC. Translating gives CAWSVRGILQETQYF.

V gene TRBV5-1 combines with J gene TRBJ1-1; a weak D match, TRBD1 (5 bases). The V gene's germline CDR1 is SGHRS and CDR2 YFSETQ. The V gene lost 7 bases and the J gene lost 4 bases, with 17 bases spanning the gap. This CDR3 has 14 amino acids. The CDR3 protein is CASSQEPTTTEAFF. In nucleotides, the CDR3 is TGCGCCAGCTCACAGGAGCCCACCACCACTGAAGCTTTCTTT.

The J gene is TRBJ2-4, the V gene TRBV30; D not resolved. The CDR3 contains 13 residues. V lost 0 bases, J lost 5 bases, and 8 bases lay in between. Germline V gives CDR1 GTSNPN, CDR2 SVGIG (reference sequence). For the CDR3, the DNA is TGTGCCTGGAGTGTACTTAAAGAAAACATTCAGTACTTC. It translates to CAWSVLKENIQYF.

This clone came up a few times. Additional DNA sequences in this sample encode the identical CDR3. The chain links TRBV7-2 to TRBJ1-5, with a possible D match to TRBD1 (6 bases). The V end was cut by 5 bases, the J end by 6 bases, with 14 bases between. CDR1 and CDR2 from the germline V gene are SGHTA and FQGNSA. The CDR3 length is 14 residues. CDR3 region: CASSPDRGGQPQHF. In DNA, the CDR3 is TGTGCCAGCAGCCCCGATAGGGGGGGTCAGCCCCAGCATTTT.

The V call is TRBV7-2, the J call TRBJ1-1; 10 bases line up with TRBD1. CDR3 length: 16 residues. Germline CDR1 SGHTA, CDR2 FQGNSA. V gave up 0 bases and J gave up 1 base; unmatched junction bases: 2. The CDR3 DNA follows: TGTGCCAGCAGCTTAGCTCGGACAGGGGGGAACACTGAAGCTTTCTTT. Translation: CASSLARTGGNTEAFF.

This clone occurred once. The chain is built from TRBV2 and TRBJ2-2, with a tentative D call TRBD2 (6 bases). CDR1 is SNHLY, CDR2 FYNNEI, per germline. V gave up 4 bases and J gave up 1 base, with 10 bases separating them. There are 15 residues in the CDR3. CDR3: CASSVRRGNTGELFF. The CDR3 coding sequence is TGTGCCAGCAGTGTAAGGCGGGGGAACACCGGGGAGCTGTTTTTT. Using reference TRBV2 and TRBJ2-2 for the parts outside the CDR3, the full variable domain is EPEVTQTPSHQVTQMGQEVILRCVPISNHLYFYWYRQILGQKVEFLVSFYNNEISEKSEIFDDQFSVERPDGSNFTLKIRSTKLEDSAMYFCASSVRRGNTGELFFGEGSRLTVL.